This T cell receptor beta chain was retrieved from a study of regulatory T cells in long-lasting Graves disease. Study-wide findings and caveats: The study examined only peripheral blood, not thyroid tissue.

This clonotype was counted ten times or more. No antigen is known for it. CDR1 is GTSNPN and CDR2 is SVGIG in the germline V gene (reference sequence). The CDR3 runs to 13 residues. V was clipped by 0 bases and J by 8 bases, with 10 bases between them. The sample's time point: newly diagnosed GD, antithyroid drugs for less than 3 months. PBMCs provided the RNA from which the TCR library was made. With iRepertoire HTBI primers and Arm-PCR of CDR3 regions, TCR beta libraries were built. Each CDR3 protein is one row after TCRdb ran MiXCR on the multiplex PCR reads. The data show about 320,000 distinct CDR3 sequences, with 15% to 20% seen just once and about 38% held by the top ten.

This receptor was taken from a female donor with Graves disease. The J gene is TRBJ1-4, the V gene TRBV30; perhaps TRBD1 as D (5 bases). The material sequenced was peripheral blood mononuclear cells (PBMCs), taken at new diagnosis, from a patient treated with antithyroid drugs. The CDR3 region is CAWSVSGWEKLFF. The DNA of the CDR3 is TGTGCCTGGAGTGTGTCAGGGTGGGAAAAACTGTTTTTT.